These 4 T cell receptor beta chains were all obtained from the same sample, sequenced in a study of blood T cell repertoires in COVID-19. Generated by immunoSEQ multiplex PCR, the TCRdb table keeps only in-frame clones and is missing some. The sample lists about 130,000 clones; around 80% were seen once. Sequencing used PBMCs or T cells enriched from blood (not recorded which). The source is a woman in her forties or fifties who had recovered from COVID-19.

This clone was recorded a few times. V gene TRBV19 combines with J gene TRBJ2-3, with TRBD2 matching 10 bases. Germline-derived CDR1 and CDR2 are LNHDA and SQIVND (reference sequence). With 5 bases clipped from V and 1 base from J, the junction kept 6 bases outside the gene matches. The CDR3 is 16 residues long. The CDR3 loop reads CASSAHLAGGTDTQYF. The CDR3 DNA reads TGTGCCAGTAGTGCCCACCTAGCGGGGGGCACAGATACGCAGTATTTT.

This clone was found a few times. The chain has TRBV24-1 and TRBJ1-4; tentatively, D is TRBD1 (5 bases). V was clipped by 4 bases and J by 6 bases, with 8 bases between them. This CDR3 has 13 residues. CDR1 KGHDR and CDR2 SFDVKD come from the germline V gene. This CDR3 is CATSDSGYEKLFF. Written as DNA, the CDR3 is TGTGCCACCAGTGACTCAGGGTATGAAAAACTGTTTTTT.

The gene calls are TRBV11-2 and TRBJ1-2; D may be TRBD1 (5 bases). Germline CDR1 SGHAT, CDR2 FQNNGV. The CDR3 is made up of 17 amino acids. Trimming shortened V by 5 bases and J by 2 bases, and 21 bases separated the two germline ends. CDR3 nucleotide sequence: TGTGCCAGCAGCCCAACTGGGTGGGGCACGATAAACTATGGCTACACCTTC. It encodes CASSPTGWGTINYGYTF.

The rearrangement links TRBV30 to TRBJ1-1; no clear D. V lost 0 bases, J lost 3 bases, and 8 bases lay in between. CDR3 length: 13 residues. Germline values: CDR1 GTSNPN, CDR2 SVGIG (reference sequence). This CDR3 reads CAWSVMRDTEAFF. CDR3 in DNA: TGTGCCTGGAGTGTAATGAGGGACACTGAAGCTTTCTTT.